This TCR beta chain is drawn from a study of blood T cell repertoires in COVID-19. This clone appeared a few times. This CDR3 has 14 residues. The V and J ends lost 2 bases and 4 bases respectively, with 9 bases between them. Germline CDR1 reads LGHNA; CDR2 reads YSLEER. Here immunoSEQ multiplex PCR was the method, and the copy in TCRdb shows in-frame clones only, minus some. The top ten hold roughly 14% of the sample, which has about 36,000 clones, just under 85% seen once. The V gene is TRBV4-3, the J gene TRBJ1-3, with D maybe TRBD1 (6 bases). The clonotype was recovered from a human donor in a cohort sampled during active COVID-19. Sequenced: peripheral blood. The CDR3 is CASSQQGYGNTIYF. In nucleotides, the CDR3 is TGCGCCAGCAGCCAACAGGGGTACGGAAACACCATATATTTT.